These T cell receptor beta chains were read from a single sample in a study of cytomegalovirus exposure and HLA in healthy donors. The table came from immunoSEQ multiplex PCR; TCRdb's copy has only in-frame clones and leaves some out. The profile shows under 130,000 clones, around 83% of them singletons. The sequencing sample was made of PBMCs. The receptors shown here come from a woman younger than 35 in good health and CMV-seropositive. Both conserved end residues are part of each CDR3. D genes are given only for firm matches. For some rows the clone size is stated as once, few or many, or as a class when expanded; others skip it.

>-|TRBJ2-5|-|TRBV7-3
TGTGCCAGCAGCTTAATAGGGGGGGACTTCCAAGAGACCCAGTACTTC
CASSLIGGDFQETQYF
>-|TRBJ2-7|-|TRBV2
TGTGCCAGCAGTGGCGCGACTAAGTCCTACGAGCAGTACTTC
CASSGATKSYEQYF
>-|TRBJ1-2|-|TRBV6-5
TGTGCCAGCAGTTACTCGAGAGGAGAGGGTGGCTACACCTTC
CASSYSRGEGGYTF
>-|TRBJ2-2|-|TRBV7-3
TGTGCCAGCAGCTGGAGGAAGGTCGCCACCGGGGAGCTGTTTTTT
CASSWRKVATGELFF
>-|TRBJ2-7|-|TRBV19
TGTGCCAGTGAGGGGGAGCTCTACGAGCAGTACTTC
CASEGELYEQYF
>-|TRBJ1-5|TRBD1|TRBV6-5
TGTGCCAGCAGCGGGACAGGGGGCGCCCATCAGCCCCAGCATTTT
CASSGTGGAHQPQHF
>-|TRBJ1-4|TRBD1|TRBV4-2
TGTGCCAGCAGCCAAGCTGGGGACAGGGTGTTTTTT
CASSQAGDRVFF
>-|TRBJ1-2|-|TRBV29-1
TGCAGCGTTGCCGGCGGGGGGGGCAGCGGGGTGTACTATGGCTACACCTTC
CSVAGGGGSGVYYGYTF
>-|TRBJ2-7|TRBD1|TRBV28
TGTGCCAGCAGTTCAACCGGGACAGGAACCTCCTACGAGCAGTACTTC
CASSSTGTGTSYEQYF
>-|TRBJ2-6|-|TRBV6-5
TGTGCCAGCAGCACTCTACTCTCTGGGGCCAACGTCCTGACTTTC
CASSTLLSGANVLTF
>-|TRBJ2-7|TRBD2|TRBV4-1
TGCGCCAGCAGCCGGCTACTAGCGGGAGAGACCTACGAGCAGTACTTC
CASSRLLAGETYEQYF
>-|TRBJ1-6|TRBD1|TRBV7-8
TGTGCCAGCAGCTTCGACAGGGCCTCCTTCAATTCACCCCTCCACTTT
CASSFDRASFNSPLHF
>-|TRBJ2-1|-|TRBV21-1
TGTGCCAGCACCGAAAGGCTCGGGACTAGCGGATACAATGAGCAGTTCTTC
CASTERLGTSGYNEQFF
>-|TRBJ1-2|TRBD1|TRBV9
TGTGCCAGCAGCGGATTTCGGACAGGGGGCTTTTTCTATGGCTACACCTTC
CASSGFRTGGFFYGYTF
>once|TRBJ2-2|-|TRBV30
TGTGCCTGGAGAATCCCCCACAGGGTAATGGCCGGGGAGCTGTTTTTT
CAWRIPHRVMAGELFF
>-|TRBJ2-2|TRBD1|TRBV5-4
TGTGCCAGCAGCCCCGGACAGGAAACCGGGGAGCTGTTTTTT
CASSPGQETGELFF
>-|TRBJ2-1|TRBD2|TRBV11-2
TGTGCCAGCAGCCTCGGCAGCGGGGGGCTCCCGCTCTTC
CASSLGSGGLPLF
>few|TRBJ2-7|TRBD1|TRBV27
TGTGCCAGCAGTTCAAATGGACAGGGTTTCTTGTACGAGCAGTACTTC
CASSSNGQGFLYEQYF
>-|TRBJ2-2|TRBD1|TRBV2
TGTGCCAGCAAACGGGGACAGGGACGTGCCGGGGAGCTGTTTTTT
CASKRGQGRAGELFF